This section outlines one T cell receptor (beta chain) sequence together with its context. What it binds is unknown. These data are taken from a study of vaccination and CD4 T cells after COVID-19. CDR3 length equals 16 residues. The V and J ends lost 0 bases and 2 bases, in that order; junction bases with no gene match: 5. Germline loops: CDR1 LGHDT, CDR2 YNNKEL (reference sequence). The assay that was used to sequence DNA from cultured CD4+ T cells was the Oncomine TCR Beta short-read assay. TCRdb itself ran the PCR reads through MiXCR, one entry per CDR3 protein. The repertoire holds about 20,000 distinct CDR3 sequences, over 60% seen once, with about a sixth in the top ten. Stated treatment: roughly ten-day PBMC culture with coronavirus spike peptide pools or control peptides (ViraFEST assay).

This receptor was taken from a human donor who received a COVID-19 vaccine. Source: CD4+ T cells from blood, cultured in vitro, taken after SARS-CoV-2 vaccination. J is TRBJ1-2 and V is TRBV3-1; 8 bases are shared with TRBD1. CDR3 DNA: TGTGCCAGCAGCCAAGATGCCGCAGGGGGCAACTATGGCTACACCTTC. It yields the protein CASSQDAAGGNYGYTF.